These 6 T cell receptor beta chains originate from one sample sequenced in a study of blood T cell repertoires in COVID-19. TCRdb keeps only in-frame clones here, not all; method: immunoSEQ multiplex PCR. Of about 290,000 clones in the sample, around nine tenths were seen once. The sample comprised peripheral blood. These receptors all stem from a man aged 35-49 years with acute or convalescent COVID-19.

This chain's CDR3 is CASSLEQGGEKLFF. CDR3 nucleotides: TGCGCCAGCAGCTTGGAACAGGGTGGCGAAAAACTGTTTTTT. The V gene is TRBV5-1, the J gene TRBJ1-4; a weak D match, TRBD1 (6 bases). CDR3 length: 14 amino acids. Germline CDR1 and CDR2: SGHRS and YFSETQ. V gave up 0 bases and J gave up 8 bases, with 11 bases separating them.

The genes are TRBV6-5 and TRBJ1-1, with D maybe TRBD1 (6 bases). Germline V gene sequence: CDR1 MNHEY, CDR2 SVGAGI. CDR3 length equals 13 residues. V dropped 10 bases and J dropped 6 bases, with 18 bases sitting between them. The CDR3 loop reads CATLGRGIAEAFF. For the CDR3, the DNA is TGTGCCACCCTGGGGAGGGGGATCGCTGAAGCTTTCTTT.

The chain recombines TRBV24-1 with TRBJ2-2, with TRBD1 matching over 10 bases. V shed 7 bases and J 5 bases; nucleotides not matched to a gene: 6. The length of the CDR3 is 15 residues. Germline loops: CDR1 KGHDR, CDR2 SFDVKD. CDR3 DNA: TGTGCCACCAGAGGGAGGGACAGGGGAACCGGGGAGCTGTTTTTT. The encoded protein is CATRGRDRGTGELFF.

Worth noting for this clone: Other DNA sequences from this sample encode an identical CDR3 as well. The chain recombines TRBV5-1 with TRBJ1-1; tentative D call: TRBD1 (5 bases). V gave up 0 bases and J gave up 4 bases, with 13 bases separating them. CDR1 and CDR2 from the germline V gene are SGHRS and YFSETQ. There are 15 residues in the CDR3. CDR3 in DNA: TGCGCCAGCAGCTTGGATCCAGGGAGGGGCACTGAAGCTTTCTTT. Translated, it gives CASSLDPGRGTEAFF. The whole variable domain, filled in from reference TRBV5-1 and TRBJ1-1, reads KAGVTQTPRYLIKTRGQQVTLSCSPISGHRSVSWYQQTPGQGLQFLFEYFSETQRNKGNFPGRFSGRQFSNSRSEMNVSTLELGDSALYLCASSLDPGRGTEAFFGQGTRLTVV.

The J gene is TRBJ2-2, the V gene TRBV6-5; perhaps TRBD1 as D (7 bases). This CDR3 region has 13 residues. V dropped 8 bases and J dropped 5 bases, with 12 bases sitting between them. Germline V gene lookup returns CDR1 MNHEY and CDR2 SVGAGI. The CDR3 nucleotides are TGTGCCAGCCCCAGGGGGGTTACCGGGGAGCTGTTTTTT. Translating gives CASPRGVTGELFF.

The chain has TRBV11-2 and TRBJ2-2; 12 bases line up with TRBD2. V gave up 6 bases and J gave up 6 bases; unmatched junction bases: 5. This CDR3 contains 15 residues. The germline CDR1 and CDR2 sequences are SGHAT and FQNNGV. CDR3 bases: TGTGCCAGCAGAAGACTAGCGGGGGTGGCCGGGGAGCTGTTTTTT. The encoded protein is CASRRLAGVAGELFF.